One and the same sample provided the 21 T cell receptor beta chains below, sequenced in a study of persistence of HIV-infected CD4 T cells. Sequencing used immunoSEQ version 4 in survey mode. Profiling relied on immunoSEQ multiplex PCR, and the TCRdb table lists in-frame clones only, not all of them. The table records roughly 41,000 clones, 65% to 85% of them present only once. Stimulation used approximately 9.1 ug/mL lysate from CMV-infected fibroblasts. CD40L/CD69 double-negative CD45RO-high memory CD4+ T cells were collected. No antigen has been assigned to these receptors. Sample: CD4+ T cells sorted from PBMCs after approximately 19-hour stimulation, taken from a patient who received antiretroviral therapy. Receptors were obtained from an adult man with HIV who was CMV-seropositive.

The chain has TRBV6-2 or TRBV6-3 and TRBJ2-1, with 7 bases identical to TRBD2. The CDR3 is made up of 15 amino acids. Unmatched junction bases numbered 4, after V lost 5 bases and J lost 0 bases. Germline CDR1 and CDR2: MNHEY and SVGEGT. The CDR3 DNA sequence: TGTGCCAGCAGTCCGGGGGGTCTCTCCTACAATGAGCAGTTCTTC. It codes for CASSPGGLSYNEQFF.

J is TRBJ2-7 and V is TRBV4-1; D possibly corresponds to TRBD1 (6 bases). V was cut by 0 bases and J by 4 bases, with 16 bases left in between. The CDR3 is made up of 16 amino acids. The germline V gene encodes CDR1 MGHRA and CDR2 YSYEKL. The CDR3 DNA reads TGCGCCAGCAGCCAAGACCAGCGAGGGGGAGTGTACGAGCAGTACTTC. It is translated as CASSQDQRGGVYEQYF.

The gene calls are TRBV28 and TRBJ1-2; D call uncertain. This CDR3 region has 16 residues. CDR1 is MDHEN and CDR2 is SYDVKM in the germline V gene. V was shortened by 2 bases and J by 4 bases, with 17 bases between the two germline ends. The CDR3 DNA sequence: TGTGCCAGCAGTTTAGGTGCTCGTAGCAAATTCTATGGCTACACCTTC. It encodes CASSLGARSKFYGYTF.

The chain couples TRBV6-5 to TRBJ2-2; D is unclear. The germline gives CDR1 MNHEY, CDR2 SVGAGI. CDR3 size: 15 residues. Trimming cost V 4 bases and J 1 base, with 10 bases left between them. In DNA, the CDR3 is TGTGCCAGCAGTTTCGACACCAGGAACACCGGGGAGCTGTTTTTT. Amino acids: CASSFDTRNTGELFF.

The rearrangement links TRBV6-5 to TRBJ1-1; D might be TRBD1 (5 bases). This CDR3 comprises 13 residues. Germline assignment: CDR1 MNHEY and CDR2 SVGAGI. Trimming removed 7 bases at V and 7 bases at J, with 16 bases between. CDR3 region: CASKGLPGLEAFF. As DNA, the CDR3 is TGTGCCAGCAAGGGACTCCCGGGACTTGAAGCTTTCTTT.

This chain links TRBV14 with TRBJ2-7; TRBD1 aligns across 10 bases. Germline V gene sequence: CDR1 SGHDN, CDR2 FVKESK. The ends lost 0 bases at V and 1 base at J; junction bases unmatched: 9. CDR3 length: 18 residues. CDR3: CASSQEGFWTGGSYEQYF. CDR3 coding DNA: TGTGCCAGCAGCCAAGAGGGATTTTGGACAGGGGGTTCCTACGAGCAGTACTTC.

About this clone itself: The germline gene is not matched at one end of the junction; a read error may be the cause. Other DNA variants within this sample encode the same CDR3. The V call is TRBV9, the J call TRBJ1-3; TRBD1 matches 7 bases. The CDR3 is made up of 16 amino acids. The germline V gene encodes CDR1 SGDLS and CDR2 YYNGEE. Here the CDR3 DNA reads TGCGCCAGCAGCGGTACAGGGGAAAGGGCTGGAAACACCATATATTTT. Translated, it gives CASSGTGERAGNTIYF.

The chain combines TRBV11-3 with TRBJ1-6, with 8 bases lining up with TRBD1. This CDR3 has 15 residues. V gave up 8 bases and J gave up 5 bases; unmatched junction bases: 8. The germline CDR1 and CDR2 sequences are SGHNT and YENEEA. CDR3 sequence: CASGTGTGNNSPLHF. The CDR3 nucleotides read TGTGCCAGCGGGACCGGGACAGGCAATAATTCACCCCTCCACTTT.

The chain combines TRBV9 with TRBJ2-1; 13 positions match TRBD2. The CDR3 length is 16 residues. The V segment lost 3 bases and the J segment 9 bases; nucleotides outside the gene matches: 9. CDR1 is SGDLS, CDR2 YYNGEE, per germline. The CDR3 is CASSARLAGGLGEQFF. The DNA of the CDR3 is TGTGCCAGCAGCGCGCGACTAGCGGGGGGTCTCGGTGAGCAGTTCTTC.

The CDR3 region is CASSFQGAETEAFF. The CDR3 DNA follows: TGCGCCAGCAGCTTCCAGGGGGCTGAGACTGAAGCTTTCTTT. The V gene is TRBV5-1, the J gene TRBJ1-1; 8 bases are shared with TRBD1. CDR1 and CDR2 (germline): SGHRS, YFSETQ. The CDR3 extends over 14 amino acids. With V trimmed by 2 bases and J by 5 bases, 5 bases remained unmatched.

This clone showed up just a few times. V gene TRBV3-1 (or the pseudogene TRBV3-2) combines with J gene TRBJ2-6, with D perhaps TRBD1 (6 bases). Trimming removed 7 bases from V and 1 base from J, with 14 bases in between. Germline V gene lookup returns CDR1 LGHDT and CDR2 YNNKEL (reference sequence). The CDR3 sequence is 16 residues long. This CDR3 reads CASIGRGISGANVLTF. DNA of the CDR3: TGTGCCAGCATAGGCAGGGGAATATCTGGGGCCAACGTCCTGACTTTC.

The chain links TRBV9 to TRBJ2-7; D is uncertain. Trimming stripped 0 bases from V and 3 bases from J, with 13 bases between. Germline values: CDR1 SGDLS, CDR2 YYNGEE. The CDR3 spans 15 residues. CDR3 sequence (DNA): TGTGCCAGCAGCGTAGGAGAGGCTAGAGTCTACGAGCAGTACTTC. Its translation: CASSVGEARVYEQYF.

CDR3 in amino acids: CASSRYPSREIGTGELFF. The CDR3 region has the DNA TGCGCCAGCAGCCGTTATCCTTCAAGGGAGATTGGGACCGGGGAGCTGTTTTTT. The chain combines TRBV5-1 with TRBJ2-2, with D possibly TRBD2 on 5 matching bases. Germline lookup yields CDR1 SGHRS and CDR2 YFSETQ. The CDR3 covers 18 residues. V lost 4 bases, J lost 5 bases, and 24 bases lay in between.

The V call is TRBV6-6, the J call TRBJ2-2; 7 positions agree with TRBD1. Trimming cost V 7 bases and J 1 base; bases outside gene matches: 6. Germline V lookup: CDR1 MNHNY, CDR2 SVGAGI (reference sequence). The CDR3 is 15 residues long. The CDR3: CASNDRVENTGELFF. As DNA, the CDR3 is TGTGCCAGCAATGACAGGGTAGAGAACACCGGGGAGCTGTTTTTT.

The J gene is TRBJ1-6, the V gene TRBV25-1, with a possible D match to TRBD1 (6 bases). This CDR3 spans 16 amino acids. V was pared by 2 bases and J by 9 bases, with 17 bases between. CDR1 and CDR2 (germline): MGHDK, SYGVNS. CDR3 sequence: CASSEQGWSRSSPLHF. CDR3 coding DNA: TGTGCCAGCAGTGAACAGGGGTGGTCTCGGAGTTCACCCCTCCACTTT.

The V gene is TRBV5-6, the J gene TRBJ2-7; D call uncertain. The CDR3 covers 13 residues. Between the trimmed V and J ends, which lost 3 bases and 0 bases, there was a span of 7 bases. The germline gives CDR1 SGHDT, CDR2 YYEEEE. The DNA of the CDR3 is TGTGCCAGCAGCTCCAGATTCTCCTACGAGCAGTACTTC. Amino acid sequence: CASSSRFSYEQYF.

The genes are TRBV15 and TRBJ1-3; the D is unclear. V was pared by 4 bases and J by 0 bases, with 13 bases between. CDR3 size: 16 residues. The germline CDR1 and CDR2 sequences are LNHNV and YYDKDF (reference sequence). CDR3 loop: CATSTRTGGSGNTIYF. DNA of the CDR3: TGTGCCACCAGCACACGGACGGGAGGCTCTGGAAACACCATATATTTT.

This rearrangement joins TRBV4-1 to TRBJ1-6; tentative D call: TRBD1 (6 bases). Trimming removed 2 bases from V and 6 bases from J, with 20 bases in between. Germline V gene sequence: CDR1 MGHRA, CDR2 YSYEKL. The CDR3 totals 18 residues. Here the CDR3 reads CASSQREQGRGFNSPLHF. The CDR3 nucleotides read TGCGCCAGCAGCCAAAGGGAGCAGGGGAGGGGGTTTAATTCACCCCTCCACTTT.

CDR3 protein: CASSQGVSSEAFF. The CDR3 nucleotides read TGCGCCAGCAGCCAGGGGGTATCCTCTGAAGCTTTCTTT. This chain uses TRBV5-1 with TRBJ1-1, with 7 bases that match TRBD1. CDR3 length: 13 amino acids. Germline-derived CDR1 and CDR2 are SGHRS and YFSETQ. V dropped 4 bases and J dropped 6; count of bases not matched to a gene: 6. The complete variable domain, with remaining parts taken from reference TRBV5-1 and TRBJ1-1, reads KAGVTQTPRYLIKTRGQQVTLSCSPISGHRSVSWYQQTPGQGLQFLFEYFSETQRNKGNFPGRFSGRQFSNSRSEMNVSTLELGDSALYLCASSQGVSSEAFFGQGTRLTVV.

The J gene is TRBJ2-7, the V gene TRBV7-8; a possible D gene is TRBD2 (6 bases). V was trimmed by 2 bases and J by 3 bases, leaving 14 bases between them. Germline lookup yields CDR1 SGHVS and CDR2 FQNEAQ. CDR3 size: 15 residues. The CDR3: CASSLITSPGYEQYF. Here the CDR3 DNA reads TGTGCCAGCAGCTTAATAACTAGCCCCGGCTACGAGCAGTACTTC. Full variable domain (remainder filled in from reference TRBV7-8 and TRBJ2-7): GAGVSQSPRYKVAKRGQDVALRCDPISGHVSLFWYQQALGQGPEFLTYFQNEAQLDKSGLPSDRFFAERPEGSVSTLKIQRTQQEDSAVYLCASSLITSPGYEQYFGPGTRLTVT.

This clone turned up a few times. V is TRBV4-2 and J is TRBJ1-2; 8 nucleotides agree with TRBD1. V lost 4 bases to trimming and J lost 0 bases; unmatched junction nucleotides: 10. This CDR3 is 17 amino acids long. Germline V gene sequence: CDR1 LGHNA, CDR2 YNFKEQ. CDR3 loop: CASSPRTGPTSNYGYTF. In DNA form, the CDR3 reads TGTGCCAGCAGCCCCCGGACAGGGCCTACTTCTAACTATGGCTACACCTTC.